The T cell receptor (beta chain) described here comes from a study of blood T cell repertoires in COVID-19. Overall study context: In each case, the material was cDNA or gDNA derived from T cells, B-cell-depleted T cells, or PBMCs.

Produced via immunoSEQ multiplex PCR; TCRdb's table is partial and in-frame only. The table shows 250,000 to 350,000 clones, with about 89% occurring only once. Germline CDR1 SGHNT, CDR2 YYREEE (reference sequence). V lost 3 bases to trimming and J lost 0 bases, with 7 bases between them. CDR3 length: 14 amino acids. The V call is TRBV5-4, the J call TRBJ2-4; D is undetermined. Specimen: peripheral blood. This clonotype was obtained from a woman aged 45 to 65 who had recovered from COVID-19. The CDR3 spells CASSSRLAKNIQYF. The CDR3, as DNA: TGTGCCAGCAGCTCTAGGCTAGCCAAAAACATTCAGTACTTC.